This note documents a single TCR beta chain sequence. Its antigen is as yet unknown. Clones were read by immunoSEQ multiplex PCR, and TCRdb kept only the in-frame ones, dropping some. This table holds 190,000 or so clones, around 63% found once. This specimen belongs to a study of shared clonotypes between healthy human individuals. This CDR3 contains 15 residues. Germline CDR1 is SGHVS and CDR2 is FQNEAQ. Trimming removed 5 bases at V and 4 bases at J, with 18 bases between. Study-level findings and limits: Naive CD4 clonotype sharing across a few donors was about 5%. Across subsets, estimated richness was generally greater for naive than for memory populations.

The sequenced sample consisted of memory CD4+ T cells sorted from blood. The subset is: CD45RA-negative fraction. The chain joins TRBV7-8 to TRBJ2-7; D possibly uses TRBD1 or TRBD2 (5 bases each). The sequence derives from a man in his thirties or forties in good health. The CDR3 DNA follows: TGTGCCAGCAGCCAAAAGGACGGGGCAACATACGAGCAGTACTTC. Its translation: CASSQKDGATYEQYF.